This is a list of T cell receptor beta chains from one sample in a study of vaccination effects on CD4 cells after COVID-19. Repertoires were generated with immunoSEQ multiplex PCR, while TCRdb's copy carries only in-frame clones and drops some. The sample carries under 60,000 clones, around 82% recorded once. What these receptors recognize is not known. The sequencing here drew on CD4+ T cells from PBMCs cultured with HIV peptides, taken before COVID-19 vaccination. The receptors derive from a human donor who had a prior SARS-CoV-2 infection. The CDR3 runs from the conserved cysteine through the conserved F or W. Fields, in order: D gene, J gene, clone size, V gene, CDR3 DNA, CDR3 protein. D genes are given only for firm matches. Clone size is stated in some rows and not others, as once, few, many or a class when expanded.

D gene: NA
J gene: TRBJ2-2
clone size: NA
V gene: TRBV19
CDR3 DNA: TGTGCCAGTTCCAAATGGGGGAGTAGGGTCTCCAAGAACACCGGGGAGCTGTTTTTT
CDR3 protein: CASSKWGSRVSKNTGELFF

D gene: NA
J gene: TRBJ2-7
clone size: few
V gene: TRBV2
CDR3 DNA: TGTGCCAGCAGAGAGTCACTAGGGCCTCTCTACGAGCAGTACTTC
CDR3 protein: CASRESLGPLYEQYF

D gene: TRBD1
J gene: TRBJ2-3
clone size: NA
V gene: TRBV7-9
CDR3 DNA: TGTGCCAGCAGCCTGCAGGGGGCTAGCACAGATACGCAGTATTTT
CDR3 protein: CASSLQGASTDTQYF

D gene: NA
J gene: TRBJ1-5
clone size: once
V gene: TRBV7-2
CDR3 DNA: TGTGCCAGCAGCTTACACGGCAGTTTCAATCAGCCCCAGCATTTT
CDR3 protein: CASSLHGSFNQPQHF

D gene: TRBD1
J gene: TRBJ1-1
clone size: NA
V gene: TRBV6-2/TRBV6-3
CDR3 DNA: TGTGCCAGCAGTGTCCCGGGACAGGGTAGAGTTACTGAAGCTTTCTTT
CDR3 protein: CASSVPGQGRVTEAFF

D gene: TRBD1
J gene: TRBJ1-2
clone size: NA
V gene: TRBV2
CDR3 DNA: TGTGCCAGCAGCGGGACAGCTAACTATGGCTACACCTTC
CDR3 protein: CASSGTANYGYTF

D gene: NA
J gene: TRBJ2-3
clone size: NA
V gene: TRBV5-4
CDR3 DNA: TGTGCCAGCAGCTTGTCCGTGACTAGGCGAGATACGCAGTATTTT
CDR3 protein: CASSLSVTRRDTQYF

D gene: NA
J gene: TRBJ1-2
clone size: NA
V gene: TRBV7-9
CDR3 DNA: TGTGCCAGCAGCTTAGATGGTGGCTATGGTGGCTACACCTTC
CDR3 protein: CASSLDGGYGGYTF

D gene: NA
J gene: TRBJ2-7
clone size: NA
V gene: TRBV19
CDR3 DNA: TGTGCCAGTAGTATAACAGCCTTCGGCTACGAGCAGTACTTC
CDR3 protein: CASSITAFGYEQYF

D gene: NA
J gene: TRBJ1-1
clone size: few
V gene: TRBV7-6
CDR3 DNA: TGTGCCAGCAGCTTAGCGGGCGGGGCTCGCACTGAAGCTTTCTTT
CDR3 protein: CASSLAGGARTEAFF

D gene: NA
J gene: TRBJ2-7
clone size: once
V gene: TRBV11-2
CDR3 DNA: TGTGCCAGCAGCAAAACCGGGACGGTGGCGGACGGGCAGTACTTC
CDR3 protein: CASSKTGTVADGQYF

D gene: TRBD2
J gene: TRBJ2-7
clone size: NA
V gene: TRBV5-4
CDR3 DNA: TGTGCCAGCAGCCGAGGGACTAGCGGGGGCCTGCGGTCCTACGAGCAGTACTTC
CDR3 protein: CASSRGTSGGLRSYEQYF

D gene: NA
J gene: TRBJ1-5
clone size: NA
V gene: TRBV9
CDR3 DNA: TGTGCCAGTAGTTCGCACGCAGGGGAACAGCCCCAGCATTTT
CDR3 protein: CASSSHAGEQPQHF

D gene: TRBD2
J gene: TRBJ2-1
clone size: few
V gene: TRBV23-1
CDR3 DNA: TGCGCCAGCAGCGAGGGACTAGCGGACTACAATGAGCAGTTCTTC
CDR3 protein: CASSEGLADYNEQFF

D gene: TRBD2
J gene: TRBJ2-2
clone size: NA
V gene: TRBV4-1
CDR3 DNA: TGCGCCAGCAGCCAGTCTCTAGCGGGAGTCACCGGGGAGCTGTTTTTT
CDR3 protein: CASSQSLAGVTGELFF

D gene: NA
J gene: TRBJ2-1
clone size: NA
V gene: TRBV5-1
CDR3 DNA: TGCGCCAGCAGCGGGGGGGCCTTCTCCTACAATGAGCAGTTCTTC
CDR3 protein: CASSGGAFSYNEQFF

D gene: NA
J gene: TRBJ1-6
clone size: NA
V gene: TRBV7-2
CDR3 DNA: TGTGCCAGCAGCGTACAGGGTCCCCTCCACTTT
CDR3 protein: CASSVQGPLHF

D gene: TRBD1
J gene: TRBJ1-6
clone size: few
V gene: TRBV27
CDR3 DNA: TGTGCCAGCAGTACCGACAGGGATAATTCACCCCTCCACTTT
CDR3 protein: CASSTDRDNSPLHF

D gene: NA
J gene: TRBJ1-2
clone size: NA
V gene: TRBV25-1
CDR3 DNA: TGTGCCAGCAGTGAATTGGGGGGCGAGCTTATCGGCTACACCTTC
CDR3 protein: CASSELGGELIGYTF

D gene: NA
J gene: TRBJ1-3
clone size: NA
V gene: TRBV20-1
CDR3 DNA: TGCAGTGCTACTGTGCTGAACACCATATATTTT
CDR3 protein: CSATVLNTIYF

D gene: NA
J gene: TRBJ2-2
clone size: NA
V gene: TRBV12-5
CDR3 DNA: TGTGCTAGTGGTGTTCGATGGGACGGGGAGCTGTTTTTT
CDR3 protein: CASGVRWDGELFF

D gene: TRBD2
J gene: TRBJ2-7
clone size: NA
V gene: TRBV19
CDR3 DNA: TGTGCCAGTAGTATTTGGGCTAGCGGAGGATCCTACGAGCAGTACTTC
CDR3 protein: CASSIWASGGSYEQYF

D gene: TRBD2
J gene: TRBJ2-7
clone size: NA
V gene: TRBV2
CDR3 DNA: TGTGCCAGCAACGACACGCCTAGCGGCGCCTACGAGCAGTACTTC
CDR3 protein: CASNDTPSGAYEQYF

D gene: TRBD2
J gene: TRBJ2-1
clone size: NA
V gene: TRBV11-3
CDR3 DNA: TGTGCCAGCAGCTCTGAGTTAGCGGGAGGGCCAAACAATGAGCAGTTCTTC
CDR3 protein: CASSSELAGGPNNEQFF

D gene: TRBD1
J gene: TRBJ2-7
clone size: NA
V gene: TRBV13
CDR3 DNA: TGTGCCAGCAGCTTATACCGGACAGGGTCCCTCGAGCAGTACTTC
CDR3 protein: CASSLYRTGSLEQYF

D gene: TRBD1
J gene: TRBJ1-2
clone size: NA
V gene: TRBV12-3/TRBV12-4
CDR3 DNA: TGTGCCAGCAGCCGACAGGGGGCAATTGGCTACACCTTC
CDR3 protein: CASSRQGAIGYTF

D gene: NA
J gene: TRBJ1-2
clone size: NA
V gene: TRBV6-2/TRBV6-3
CDR3 DNA: TGTGCCAGCAGCCTTGCGGGCGTAAACTATGGCTACACCTTC
CDR3 protein: CASSLAGVNYGYTF

D gene: NA
J gene: TRBJ2-1
clone size: NA
V gene: TRBV4-3
CDR3 DNA: TGCGCCAGCAGCCTGGCCTTAAGCTCCTACAATGAGCAGTTCTTC
CDR3 protein: CASSLALSSYNEQFF

D gene: TRBD1
J gene: TRBJ2-3
clone size: NA
V gene: TRBV7-2
CDR3 DNA: TGTGCCAGCAGCGCCGACAGGGGCACAGATACGCAGTATTTT
CDR3 protein: CASSADRGTDTQYF

D gene: TRBD1
J gene: TRBJ2-1
clone size: NA
V gene: TRBV6-5
CDR3 DNA: TGTGCCAGCACCCCGACAGGGGGCAATGAGCAGTTCTTC
CDR3 protein: CASTPTGGNEQFF

D gene: NA
J gene: TRBJ2-7
clone size: once
V gene: TRBV5-1
CDR3 DNA: TGCGCCAGCAACGACTTGCGGGGCTACGAGCAGTACTTC
CDR3 protein: CASNDLRGYEQYF

D gene: NA
J gene: TRBJ2-1
clone size: NA
V gene: TRBV5-1
CDR3 DNA: TGCGCCAGCAGCTTACAGCGGGATGAGCAGTTCTTC
CDR3 protein: CASSLQRDEQFF

D gene: NA
J gene: TRBJ1-5
clone size: NA
V gene: TRBV9
CDR3 DNA: TGTGCCAGCAGCGTAGGTCGCGAAGGTCAGCCCCAGCATTTT
CDR3 protein: CASSVGREGQPQHF

D gene: TRBD1
J gene: TRBJ1-2
clone size: NA
V gene: TRBV5-1
CDR3 DNA: TGCGCCAGCAGCAGAGCCGGGACAGGGATTGGTGGCTACACCTTC
CDR3 protein: CASSRAGTGIGGYTF

D gene: TRBD1
J gene: TRBJ2-2
clone size: NA
V gene: TRBV5-4
CDR3 DNA: TGTGCCAGCAGCCCTACGGGACAGGGGATCACCGGGGAGCTGTTTTTT
CDR3 protein: CASSPTGQGITGELFF

D gene: TRBD1
J gene: TRBJ1-3
clone size: NA
V gene: TRBV11-3
CDR3 DNA: TGTGCCAGCAGCGGGACAGTCTCTGGAAACACCATATATTTT
CDR3 protein: CASSGTVSGNTIYF

D gene: NA
J gene: TRBJ2-5
clone size: NA
V gene: TRBV7-2
CDR3 DNA: TGTGCCAGCAGCTTAGTTGCGGCAGCGGAGACCCAGTACTTC
CDR3 protein: CASSLVAAAETQYF

D gene: NA
J gene: TRBJ2-3
clone size: few
V gene: TRBV15
CDR3 DNA: TGTGCCACGAAGCCGGGACTTGACACAGATACGCAGTATTTT
CDR3 protein: CATKPGLDTDTQYF

D gene: NA
J gene: TRBJ2-3
clone size: NA
V gene: TRBV20-1
CDR3 DNA: TGCAGTGCTAGTGGAGGGTCGGTCACAGATACGCAGTATTTT
CDR3 protein: CSASGGSVTDTQYF

D gene: NA
J gene: TRBJ1-5
clone size: NA
V gene: TRBV6-1
CDR3 DNA: TGTGCCAGCAGTGAAGCCGCCTTTCAGCCCCAGCATTTT
CDR3 protein: CASSEAAFQPQHF

D gene: TRBD2
J gene: TRBJ2-1
clone size: NA
V gene: TRBV5-1
CDR3 DNA: TGCGCCAGCAGCTTGGGGACTAGCGGGGGCACGTTTCTGGATGAGCAGTTCTTC
CDR3 protein: CASSLGTSGGTFLDEQFF